These T cell receptor beta chains were read from a single sample in a study of blood T cell repertoires in COVID-19. Profiled with immunoSEQ multiplex PCR; TCRdb holds only in-frame clones, not every one. The sample has approximately 300,000 clones; 75% to 95% are singletons. Material for sequencing was peripheral blood. These receptors all stem from a woman aged 25 to 45 with COVID-19, enrolled during active disease. Both conserved end residues are part of each CDR3. The D gene is left open where the match is weak. Clone size is stated in some rows and not others, as once, few, many or a class when expanded.

clone size	V gene	D gene	J gene	CDR3 DNA	CDR3 protein
-	TRBV29-1	TRBD1	TRBJ2-6	TGCAGCGTCCTCGGAGGGACAGGGAGCTCTGGGGCCAACGTCCTGACTTTC	CSVLGGTGSSGANVLTF
once	TRBV19	-	TRBJ1-4	TGTGCCAGTAGTAATAGTGATGAAAAACTGTTTTTT	CASSNSDEKLFF
-	TRBV4-1	-	TRBJ1-3	TGCGCCAGCAGCCAAGCCCCTGAAGCAAACACCATATATTTT	CASSQAPEANTIYF
-	TRBV27	TRBD1	TRBJ1-5	TGTGCCAGCAGTGGACAGGGACGCAATCAGCCCCAGCATTTT	CASSGQGRNQPQHF
-	TRBV5-6	-	TRBJ2-5	TGTGCCAGCAGCTTGGGACAGCAAGAGACCCAGTACTTC	CASSLGQQETQYF
-	TRBV11-1	-	TRBJ1-4	TGTGCCAGCAGCTCGTCGCAGTTGCCTGAAAAACTGTTTTTT	CASSSSQLPEKLFF
-	TRBV6-2/TRBV6-3	-	TRBJ1-2	TGTGCCAGCAGTAACAGACGGATTTCTTTCCCTGGCTACACCTTC	CASSNRRISFPGYTF
-	TRBV30	-	TRBJ1-2	TGTGCCTGGACTGGGGGGAACGTTGGGGGCTACACCTTC	CAWTGGNVGGYTF
few	TRBV2	-	TRBJ1-1	TGTGCCAGCAGTGAAGGGCAATTCTCGAACACTGAAGCTTTCTTT	CASSEGQFSNTEAFF
-	TRBV5-1	-	TRBJ1-2	TGCGCCAGCAGCTTGGGCAGAAGTGGCTACACCTTC	CASSLGRSGYTF
-	TRBV25-1	TRBD2	TRBJ2-2	TGTGCCAGCAGTGCTAGGCTAGCGGGACCGAACACCGGGGAGCTGTTTTTT	CASSARLAGPNTGELFF
-	TRBV6-5	-	TRBJ1-1	TGTGCCAGCAGTTACTCGAAAACTCTAGGGGGTACTGAAGCTTTCTTT	CASSYSKTLGGTEAFF
-	TRBV28	-	TRBJ1-3	TGTGCCGCGGAGGGAGCTGGAAACACCATATATTTT	CAAEGAGNTIYF
-	TRBV19	TRBD1	TRBJ2-3	TGTGCCAGTAGTATTAGTGGGACAGGGGCAGATACGCAGTATTTT	CASSISGTGADTQYF
-	TRBV30	-	TRBJ1-2	TGTGCCTGGAGTGTTTGGGAGAGCGGTGGCTACACCTTC	CAWSVWESGGYTF
-	TRBV9	TRBD2	TRBJ2-2	TGTGCCAGCAGCGTAGTGGCGGGAGTGGCCGGGGAGCTGTTTTTT	CASSVVAGVAGELFF
-	TRBV30	-	TRBJ1-2	TGTGCCTGGAGTGTACCCGGGGGGCCTTCTAACTATGGCTACACCTTC	CAWSVPGGPSNYGYTF
-	TRBV6-6	-	TRBJ1-2	TGTGCCAGCAGCCTCACAGGGAAGGACTATGGCTACACCTTC	CASSLTGKDYGYTF
-	TRBV28	TRBD1	TRBJ2-5	TGTGCCAGCAACTTGGACAGGGGAGTGAAGGAGACCCAGTACTTC	CASNLDRGVKETQYF
once	TRBV3-1/TRBV3-2	-	TRBJ2-7	TGTGCCAGCAGCCTTGGGGCCAGCGACGAGCAGTACTTC	CASSLGASDEQYF
-	TRBV14	TRBD2	TRBJ2-2	TGTGCCAGCAGCCTTAGCGGGGTAAACACCGGGGAGCTGTTTTTT	CASSLSGVNTGELFF
-	TRBV3-1/TRBV3-2	-	TRBJ1-2	TGTGCCAGCAGCCATTCAGCCCAGGGAGGTGGCTACACCTTC	CASSHSAQGGGYTF
-	TRBV27	TRBD2	TRBJ2-4	TGTGCCAGCAGGGAGGTAGCGGGCCCCGGGGTCAAAAACATTCAGTACTTC	CASREVAGPGVKNIQYF
few	TRBV18	-	TRBJ2-7	TGTGCCAGCTCGCGTGGGTGGCAGGCCACTCAGTACGAGCAGTACTTC	CASSRGWQATQYEQYF
-	TRBV6-1	TRBD1	TRBJ1-4	TGTGCCAGCAGTGGAGCTACAGGGGGCGACGAAAAACTGTTTTTT	CASSGATGGDEKLFF
-	TRBV5-1	TRBD2	TRBJ2-5	TGCGCCAGCAGCCCCGCACTAGCGGGAGACGAGACCCAGTACTTC	CASSPALAGDETQYF
-	TRBV19	-	TRBJ1-1	TGTGCCAGTATCGGGGGCACTGAAGCTTTCTTT	CASIGGTEAFF
-	TRBV3-1/TRBV3-2	TRBD1	TRBJ1-1	TGTGCCAGCAGCCGGCACGACAGGGACACTGAAGCTTTCTTT	CASSRHDRDTEAFF
-	TRBV14	TRBD1	TRBJ2-7	TGTGCCAGCAGCCATACCGGGACAGGACTATACGAGCAGTACTTC	CASSHTGTGLYEQYF
-	TRBV27	TRBD1	TRBJ1-1	TGTGCCAGCAGTTCCATCCGACAGGGTTTCACTGAAGCTTTCTTT	CASSSIRQGFTEAFF
-	TRBV30	-	TRBJ1-5	TGTGCCTGGAGTCAAGGGGTGACTCAGCCCCAGCATTTT	CAWSQGVTQPQHF
once	TRBV5-1	-	TRBJ1-2	TGCGCCAGCAGCTTGGAGACAGTTTCATATTATGGCTACACCTTC	CASSLETVSYYGYTF
-	TRBV2	-	TRBJ2-5	TGTGCCAGCAACTTCTACCCGGGTGGACAAGAGACCCAGTACTTC	CASNFYPGGQETQYF
few	TRBV29-1	TRBD1	TRBJ1-5	TGCAGCGTTGCGGGGACAGGGGGTGGTCAGCCCCAGCATTTT	CSVAGTGGGQPQHF
-	TRBV6-5	TRBD2	TRBJ2-1	TGTGCCAGCGCGACTAGCCGCTCCTACAATGAGCAGTTCTTC	CASATSRSYNEQFF
-	TRBV4-1	TRBD1	TRBJ1-1	TGCGCCAGCAGCCCTAGGGACAGTAGGAACACTGAAGCTTTCTTT	CASSPRDSRNTEAFF
-	TRBV19	-	TRBJ2-7	TGTGCCAGTAGTATAGTGGAGGGGGCCGCCTACGAGCAGTACTTC	CASSIVEGAAYEQYF
-	TRBV28	-	TRBJ1-4	TGTGCCAGCTACGGGATCAATGAAGAAAAACTGTTTTTT	CASYGINEEKLFF